This entry lists 8 T cell receptor beta chains sequenced from one sample in a study of cytomegalovirus exposure and HLA in healthy donors. Amplification used 60 Vbeta primers and 13 Jbeta primers. The protocol was immunoSEQ multiplex PCR, while the TCRdb copy is restricted to in-frame clones and leaves out a portion. This table lists some 47,000 clones. Sequenced: PBMCs. Receptors were obtained from a woman between 40 and 50 years old in good health and CMV-seronegative.

The chain joins TRBV11-2 to TRBJ1-4; TRBD1 matches 7 bases. J gave up 4 bases and V 6 bases, and 14 bases lay outside the gene matches. The CDR3 has 17 amino acids. Germline CDR1 SGHAT, CDR2 FQNNGV. CDR3 in DNA: TGTGCCAGCAGGCAACTAAGGGGGCCTAGAAGTAATGAAAAACTGTTTTTT. Amino acids: CASRQLRGPRSNEKLFF.

J is TRBJ1-2 and V is TRBV5-4, with 9 bases that match TRBD1. The CDR3 totals 17 residues. V trimming: 0 bases; J trimming: 2 bases; junction bases outside the gene matches: 8. The V gene's germline CDR1 is SGHNT and CDR2 YYREEE (reference sequence). The CDR3 bases are TGTGCCAGCAGCTTGGCCCGGGACAGGGCCGCGAACTATGGCTACACCTTC. This codes for CASSLARDRAANYGYTF.

The gene calls are TRBV15 and TRBJ1-4, with 7 bases lining up with TRBD1. V lost 8 bases to trimming and J lost 8 bases; unmatched junction nucleotides: 8. Germline V gene data show CDR1 as LNHNV and CDR2 as YYDKDF (reference sequence). The CDR3 is 13 residues long. Here the CDR3 reads CATRQGLAEKLFF. The CDR3 bases are TGTGCCACCCGACAGGGCTTAGCGGAAAAACTGTTTTTT.

The V and J genes are TRBV4-1 and TRBJ2-2; D not resolved. The length of the CDR3 is 19 residues. Deletions cut 0 bases from V and 0 bases from J, with 17 bases between. Germline assignment: CDR1 MGHRA and CDR2 YSYEKL. CDR3 protein: CASSQDRVQLRTNTGELFF. In DNA form, the CDR3 reads TGCGCCAGCAGCCAAGACCGGGTACAACTCCGGACGAACACCGGGGAGCTGTTTTTT.

CDR3 region: CASSQENYGYTF. The CDR3 bases are TGTGCCAGCAGTCAGGAAAACTATGGCTACACCTTC. The V gene is TRBV6-1, the J gene TRBJ1-2; no clear D. The CDR3 extends over 12 amino acids. From germline, CDR1 is MNHNS and CDR2 SASEGT. V was pared by 5 bases and J by 2 bases, with 6 bases between.

The chain combines TRBV5-6 with TRBJ2-1, with D possibly matching TRBD1 (7 bases). Trimming removed 0 bases from V and 4 bases from J, with 11 bases in between. This CDR3 is built from 15 residues. From germline, CDR1 is SGHDT and CDR2 YYEEEE. CDR3 nucleotides: TGTGCCAGCAGCTTGGGCGGGACAGCTTACAATGAGCAGTTCTTC. Amino acid sequence: CASSLGGTAYNEQFF.

The genes are TRBV2 and TRBJ1-4, with 8 positions matching TRBD1. V trimming: 3 bases; J trimming: 8 bases; junction bases outside the gene matches: 2. CDR3 size: 13 residues. Germline V gene lookup returns CDR1 SNHLY and CDR2 FYNNEI. The DNA of the CDR3 is TGTGCCAGCAGTGAGTCAGGGGGCGAAAAACTGTTTTTT. It yields the protein CASSESGGEKLFF.

The J gene is TRBJ1-3, the V gene TRBV6-1; perhaps TRBD1 as D (5 bases). Trimming cost V 3 bases and J 1 base, with 10 bases left between them. This CDR3 has 15 residues. In germline, CDR1 is MNHNS, CDR2 SASEGT. In DNA form, the CDR3 reads TGTGCCAGCAGTGACCTCGACAGTTCTGGAAACACCATATATTTT. Translating it yields CASSDLDSSGNTIYF.